This T cell receptor (beta chain) is from a study of T cell changes during pregnancy in multiple sclerosis. TCRdb's copy holds only in-frame clones and misses some; the assay was immunoSEQ multiplex PCR. The repertoire holds approximately 65,000 clones, with about 91% as singletons. Sequencing was performed on CD4+ T cells from peripheral blood mononuclear cells, taken in the first trimester of pregnancy. The receptor comes from a female donor with multiple sclerosis, enrolled in a pregnancy study.

In DNA, the CDR3 is TGCGCCAGCAGCCCCTCTTTCACAGGCTCTGGAAACACCATATATTTT. It specifies CASSPSFTGSGNTIYF. The chain employs TRBV5-1 and TRBJ1-3, with D possibly matching TRBD1 (5 bases). From germline, CDR1 is SGHRS and CDR2 YFSETQ. V lost 4 bases and J lost 0, with 14 bases in between. This CDR3 region has 16 residues.